The 10 T cell receptor beta chains below come from one sample, sequenced in a study of cytomegalovirus exposure and HLA in healthy donors. Use of 60 Vbeta and 13 Jbeta primers characterized the PCR. Sequencing used immunoSEQ multiplex PCR; TCRdb keeps in-frame clones, though not all of them. The table has over 50,000 clones, around 87% seen once. The sequencing input was PBMCs. These receptors all come from a man aged 18 to 29 in good health and CMV-seronegative.

The chain joins TRBV7-8 to TRBJ2-1; D ambiguous. This CDR3 region has 11 residues. The V gene lost 3 bases and the J gene lost 8 bases, with 5 bases spanning the gap. Per germline, CDR1 SGHVS and CDR2 FQNEAQ. CDR3 residues: CASSFVDEQFF. CDR3 DNA: TGTGCCAGCAGCTTTGTCGATGAGCAGTTCTTC. Based on the CDR3 plus reference TRBV7-8 and TRBJ2-1, the full variable domain is GAGVSQSPRYKVAKRGQDVALRCDPISGHVSLFWYQQALGQGPEFLTYFQNEAQLDKSGLPSDRFFAERPEGSVSTLKIQRTQQEDSAVYLCASSFVDEQFFGPGTRLTVL.

V gene TRBV2 combines with J gene TRBJ2-4, with unresolved D. V was trimmed by 5 bases and J by 0 bases, leaving 17 bases between them. The CDR3 runs to 17 residues. The germline CDR1 and CDR2 sequences are SNHLY and FYNNEI. The CDR3 is CASSPSSGSLAKNIQYF. CDR3 in DNA: TGTGCCAGCAGTCCCTCATCCGGGTCTTTAGCCAAAAACATTCAGTACTTC. Drawing the rest from reference TRBV2 and TRBJ2-4, the complete variable domain is EPEVTQTPSHQVTQMGQEVILRCVPISNHLYFYWYRQILGQKVEFLVSFYNNEISEKSEIFDDQFSVERPDGSNFTLKIRSTKLEDSAMYFCASSPSSGSLAKNIQYFGAGTRLSVL.

This chain links TRBV27 with TRBJ2-1, with 10 bases fitting TRBD2. After removal of 8 bases from V and 8 bases from J, the junction contained 9 bases not matched to a gene. The CDR3 loop spans 14 amino acids. CDR1 is MNHEY, CDR2 SMNVEV, per germline (reference sequence). In DNA form, the CDR3 reads TGTGCCAGCGTCGCACTAGCGGGGAGGGATGAGCAGTTCTTC. It translates to CASVALAGRDEQFF.

The chain joins TRBV28 to TRBJ1-4; the match to TRBD1 covers 7 bases. CDR3 length equals 15 residues. J was trimmed by 8 bases and V by 3 bases; bases with no gene match: 9. The germline V gene has CDR1 MDHEN and CDR2 SYDVKM. CDR3 loop: CASSFNRGVREKLFF. CDR3 nucleotide sequence: TGTGCCAGCAGTTTCAACAGGGGTGTAAGGGAAAAACTGTTTTTT.

V and J are TRBV28 and TRBJ1-4, with a possible D match to TRBD1 (6 bases). The V end lost 6 bases, the J end lost 5 bases, and 13 bases lay between the germline ends. The CDR3 totals 14 residues. The V gene's germline CDR1 is MDHEN and CDR2 SYDVKM. CDR3 residues: CASRQQGGNEKLFF. CDR3 coding DNA: TGTGCCAGCAGGCAACAGGGTGGGAATGAAAAACTGTTTTTT.

The chain employs TRBV13 and TRBJ1-5, with a possible D match to TRBD1 (5 bases). The V end was cut by 6 bases, the J end by 7 bases, with 10 bases between. The CDR3 consists of 12 residues. CDR1 and CDR2 from the germline V gene are PRHDT and FYEKMQ (reference sequence). DNA for the CDR3: TGTGCCAGCAGGGCCGACAGCCAGCCCCAGCATTTT. Amino acid sequence: CASRADSQPQHF. The variable domain in full, completed from reference TRBV13 and TRBJ1-5, reads AAGVIQSPRHLIKEKRETATLKCYPIPRHDTVYWYQQGPGQDPQFLISFYEKMQSDKGSIPDRFSAQQFSDYHSELNMSSLELGDSALYFCASRADSQPQHFGDGTRLSIL.

The rearrangement links TRBV5-1 to TRBJ2-7, with TRBD1 identical over 9 bases. V shed 0 bases and J 2 bases; nucleotides not matched to a gene: 6. Germline assignment: CDR1 SGHRS and CDR2 YFSETQ. This CDR3 spans 16 amino acids. The CDR3 protein is CASSLAGTGSPYEQYF. DNA of the CDR3: TGCGCCAGCAGCTTGGCCGGGACAGGGTCCCCCTACGAGCAGTACTTC. Based on the CDR3 plus reference TRBV5-1 and TRBJ2-7, the full variable domain is KAGVTQTPRYLIKTRGQQVTLSCSPISGHRSVSWYQQTPGQGLQFLFEYFSETQRNKGNFPGRFSGRQFSNSRSEMNVSTLELGDSALYLCASSLAGTGSPYEQYFGPGTRLTVT.

This chain joins TRBV13 and TRBJ2-1; TRBD1 matches 7 bases. This CDR3 has 12 residues. CDR1 PRHDT and CDR2 FYEKMQ come from the germline V gene (reference sequence). V dropped 3 bases and J dropped 10; count of bases not matched to a gene: 3. The CDR3 nucleotides read TGTGCCAGCAGCTTGACAGGGCGGGAGCAGTTCTTC. It codes for CASSLTGREQFF.

This chain uses TRBV7-2 with TRBJ1-1; possibly TRBD1 for D (5 bases). The germline CDR1 and CDR2 sequences are SGHTA and FQGNSA. V lost 7 bases to trimming and J lost 3 bases, with 15 bases between them. CDR3 length: 14 residues. The chain's CDR3 is CASTAGVGYTEAFF. The DNA for the CDR3 is TGTGCCAGCACCGCGGGGGTAGGGTACACTGAAGCTTTCTTT.

This clone was observed a single time. The chain recombines TRBV14 with TRBJ2-7; a possible D gene is TRBD1 (6 bases). This CDR3 is built from 15 residues. V dropped 0 bases and J dropped 3 bases, with 12 bases sitting between them. Germline V gene data show CDR1 as SGHDN and CDR2 as FVKESK. CDR3 sequence: CASSQEQQGVYEQYF. In nucleotides, the CDR3 is TGTGCCAGCAGCCAAGAGCAACAGGGCGTCTACGAGCAGTACTTC.